These 4 T cell receptor beta chains came from one sample sequenced in a study of cytomegalovirus exposure and HLA in healthy donors. The PCR made use of 60 Vbeta and 13 Jbeta primers. Produced via immunoSEQ multiplex PCR; TCRdb's table is partial and in-frame only. The profile covers more than 150,000 clones, with approximately 84% appearing a single time and under 1.5% taken by the ten largest. Sequenced: PBMCs. These receptor sequences come from a girl under 18 in good health and CMV-seropositive.

The chain combines TRBV7-2 with TRBJ2-7; 10 bases fit TRBD2. The CDR3 consists of 15 residues. Trimming cost V 1 base and J 3 bases; bases outside gene matches: 3. Germline loops: CDR1 SGHTA, CDR2 FQGNSA. CDR3 DNA sequence: TGTGCCAGCAGCTTAGTTACTAGCGGGATCTACGAGCAGTACTTC. Protein product: CASSLVTSGIYEQYF.

The chain links TRBV7-7 to TRBJ1-5; no reliable D call. The CDR3 sequence is 13 residues long. Trimming left V 5 bases short and J 6 bases short, with 11 bases between. Looked up from germline, CDR1 is SSHAT and CDR2 is FNYEAQ (reference sequence). The CDR3 DNA reads TGTGCCAGCAGCCCCAATGTCGGTCAGCCCCAGCATTTT. Protein sequence: CASSPNVGQPQHF.

CDR3 amino acids: CASSLVTGDNEQFF. CDR3 nucleotides: TGTGCCAGCAGCTTAGTGACAGGGGACAATGAGCAGTTCTTC. The gene calls are TRBV7-9 and TRBJ2-1, with 8 positions matching TRBD1. Trimming at V came to 1 base and at J to 5 bases, leaving 1 base not matched to a gene. Germline V gives CDR1 SEHNR, CDR2 FQNEAQ (reference sequence). This CDR3 has 14 amino acids.

The chain's CDR3 is CSVTYYGGGTGNTIYF. CDR3 in DNA: TGCAGCGTCACCTATTACGGAGGTGGAACTGGAAACACCATATATTTT. The rearrangement joins TRBV29-1 to TRBJ1-3; D unresolved. Germline loops: CDR1 SQVTM, CDR2 ANQGSEA. V lost 6 bases and J 2 bases, leaving 20 bases between the germline ends. The CDR3 consists of 16 residues.